The 2 T cell receptor beta chains below all came from one sample that was sequenced in a study of blood T cells in healthy people across ages. With a J-beta primer mix and a sample-barcoded 5' primer, a second PCR ran about 7 to 12 cycles. One entry per CDR3 protein results from TCRdb running MiXCR on the 5' RACE reads. Among about 1,500,000 distinct CDR3 sequences listed, roughly 45% were seen once. Sequencing was done on a sample of blood. These receptors were obtained from a woman between 18 and 29 years old in good health.

Many counts were recorded for this clonotype. The chain employs TRBV28 and TRBJ2-3; TRBD2 might be the D (5 bases). This CDR3 is 13 amino acids long. Germline CDR1 MDHEN, CDR2 SYDVKM. V dropped 8 bases and J dropped 4 bases, with 13 bases sitting between them. The CDR3 coding sequence is TGTGCCAGCGGGTTAGGAGGCGCAGATACGCAGTATTTT. Translating it yields CASGLGGADTQYF.

The J gene is TRBJ1-2, the V gene TRBV6-1; tentative D call: TRBD1 (5 bases). The CDR3 spans 15 residues. Germline V CDR1 and CDR2: MNHNS, SASEGT. The ends were cut back, 1 base at V and 8 bases at J, with 17 bases in the middle. The CDR3 sequence: CASSEVSPGLQGYTF. CDR3 nucleotides: TGTGCCAGCAGTGAAGTCTCTCCGGGACTCCAGGGCTACACCTTC.